This T cell receptor (beta chain) was found in a study of T-cell reconstitution after alpha-beta-depleted transplantation in children. With 1 base removed from V and 3 bases from J, the gap between germline ends came to 6 bases. This CDR3 has 12 residues. CDR1 is DFQATT, CDR2 SNEGSKA, per germline (reference sequence). Unique molecular identifiers featured in how the TCRbeta library was prepared. TCRdb processed the PCR reads anew with MiXCR; each CDR3 protein has one entry. The sample shows approximately 400,000 distinct CDR3 sequences, about a tenth of them seen only once. This clonotype was sampled from a human donor who donated a stem cell graft to a child with acute myeloid leukemia. The specimen was PBMCs from the stem cell graft donor, collected from the stem cell graft. This rearrangement joins TRBV20-1 to TRBJ1-1; D is perhaps TRBD1 (6 bases). This chain's CDR3 is CSARAGDTEAFF. The CDR3 DNA reads TGCAGTGCTAGAGCAGGGGACACTGAAGCTTTCTTT.